Shown below are 25 T cell receptor beta chains from a single sample sequenced in a study of shared clonotypes between healthy human individuals. This table comes from immunoSEQ multiplex PCR, and its TCRdb copy is limited to in-frame clones, with some not included. The sample lists about 470,000 clones; about 85% were seen once. The sequencing sample was made of PBMCs. These receptor sequences come from a middle-aged woman in good health. Some clones in this sample may be carry-over from other donors' samples.

This rearrangement joins TRBV28 to TRBJ2-1; tentative D call: TRBD2 (5 bases). V was cut by 3 bases and J by 1 base, with 10 bases left in between. The germline CDR1 and CDR2 sequences are MDHEN and SYDVKM. The CDR3 length is 15 residues. The CDR3 sequence is CASSFGRVSYNEQFF. The CDR3 DNA is TGTGCCAGCAGTTTCGGGCGGGTTTCCTACAATGAGCAGTTCTTC.

Only a few counts were recorded for this clone. The chain employs TRBV7-9 and TRBJ2-5; D is perhaps TRBD1 or TRBD2 (5 bases each). Germline-derived CDR1 and CDR2 are SEHNR and FQNEAQ (reference sequence). Trimming cost V 5 bases and J 5 bases, with 21 bases left between them. CDR3 length: 16 residues. For the CDR3, the DNA is TGTGCCAGCAGCCTTGGGACGGCGGCGGGTTGGGAGACCCAGTACTTC. Translation gives CASSLGTAAGWETQYF.

V usage is TRBV5-1 and J usage is TRBJ2-3; no reliable D call. Per germline, CDR1 SGHRS and CDR2 YFSETQ. The CDR3 runs to 15 residues. With 1 base removed from V and 0 bases from J, the gap between germline ends came to 9 bases. CDR3 region: CASSLLDSSTDTQYF. The CDR3 nucleotides read TGCGCCAGCAGCTTGTTAGACTCGAGCACAGATACGCAGTATTTT.

This clone turned up a few times. The V and J genes are TRBV28 and TRBJ1-1; D not resolved. Trimming shortened V by 6 bases and J by 0 bases, and 17 bases separated the two germline ends. This CDR3 is 16 amino acids long. Germline CDR1 is MDHEN and CDR2 is SYDVKM. DNA for the CDR3: TGTGCCAGCAGGCCCCCTGCTCGGGCATTGAACACTGAAGCTTTCTTT. Translation gives CASRPPARALNTEAFF.

On this clone: Other nucleotide sequences from this sample produce the same CDR3. The V gene is TRBV19, the J gene TRBJ2-1; D perhaps matches TRBD2 (5 bases). CDR3 size: 16 residues. The V gene lost 1 base and the J gene lost 4 bases, with 14 bases spanning the gap. In germline, CDR1 is LNHDA, CDR2 SQIVND (reference sequence). In DNA, the CDR3 is TGTGCCAGTAGTATAGGGGGAGCTTTGGGATACAATGAGCAGTTCTTC. Protein sequence: CASSIGGALGYNEQFF. Based on the CDR3 plus reference TRBV19 and TRBJ2-1, the full variable domain is DGGITQSPKYLFRKEGQNVTLSCEQNLNHDAMYWYRQDPGQGLRLIYYSQIVNDFQKGDIAEGYSVSREKKESFPLTVTSAQKNPTAFYLCASSIGGALGYNEQFFGPGTRLTVL.

The genes are TRBV4-3 and TRBJ2-3; D may be TRBD1 or TRBD2 (5 bases each). CDR3 length equals 16 residues. From germline, CDR1 is LGHNA and CDR2 YSLEER. V was clipped by 5 bases and J by 2 bases, with 17 bases between them. For the CDR3, the DNA is TGCGCCAGCAGCAGCATGAGGGACCCCAACACAGATACGCAGTATTTT. This sequence encodes CASSSMRDPNTDTQYF.

The CDR3 region is CASSATGVEQYF. The CDR3 coding sequence is TGTGCCAGCAGCGCGACAGGGGTCGAGCAGTACTTC. The chain carries TRBV11-3 and TRBJ2-7; 8 nucleotides match TRBD1. Germline V gene sequence: CDR1 SGHNT, CDR2 YENEEA. With 5 bases clipped from V and 6 bases from J, the junction kept 3 bases outside the gene matches. The CDR3 loop spans 12 amino acids.

This chain connects TRBV15 to TRBJ1-5; D uncertain. Trimming stripped 0 bases from V and 6 bases from J, with 6 bases between. This CDR3 has 13 amino acids. In germline, CDR1 is LNHNV, CDR2 YYDKDF (reference sequence). The CDR3 DNA sequence: TGTGCCACCAGCAGAGATAACTCTCAGCCCCAGCATTTT. Amino acid sequence: CATSRDNSQPQHF.

V gene TRBV28 combines with J gene TRBJ2-5, with TRBD2 as a possible D gene (7 bases). Deletions cut 5 bases from V and 4 bases from J, with 26 bases between. This CDR3 has 18 residues. The germline V gene encodes CDR1 MDHEN and CDR2 SYDVKM. The CDR3, as DNA: TGTGCCAGCAGTCCGGCGCCGAGGGGGGGCTATCTTTTAGAGACCCAGTACTTC. Its protein is CASSPAPRGGYLLETQYF.

This chain joins TRBV19 and TRBJ2-7; TRBD1 matches at 10 bases. V lost 4 bases and J lost 1; bases outside the gene matches: 4. Germline V CDR1 and CDR2: LNHDA, SQIVND (reference sequence). The CDR3 covers 15 residues. For the CDR3, the DNA is TGTGCCAGTAGTAAAGACAGGGGGCTGTCCTACGAGCAGTACTTC. Its protein product is CASSKDRGLSYEQYF.

This rearrangement joins TRBV7-9 to TRBJ1-2; D is unclear. The CDR3 runs to 16 residues. The V and J ends lost 0 bases and 0 bases respectively, with 11 bases between them. Per the germline V gene, CDR1 is SEHNR and CDR2 is FQNEAQ (reference sequence). Here the CDR3 DNA reads TGTGCCAGCAGCTTAGCGCAGGCAGCTACTAACTATGGCTACACCTTC. It translates to CASSLAQAATNYGYTF.

V usage is TRBV4-1 and J usage is TRBJ1-3; unclear D gene. The CDR3 is 16 residues long. V was trimmed by 1 base and J by 0 bases, leaving 10 bases between them. Germline assignment: CDR1 MGHRA and CDR2 YSYEKL. CDR3 amino acids: CASSQGAGSSGNTIYF. The CDR3 DNA is TGCGCCAGCAGCCAAGGGGCTGGCAGCTCTGGAAACACCATATATTTT.

This chain connects TRBV14 to TRBJ2-7; D gene unclear. Between the trimmed V and J ends, which lost 0 bases and 4 bases, there was a span of 7 bases. Per germline, CDR1 SGHDN and CDR2 FVKESK. The CDR3 contains 13 residues. CDR3: CASSQDAAYEQYF. The DNA of the CDR3 is TGTGCCAGCAGCCAAGATGCCGCGTACGAGCAGTACTTC.

CDR3 sequence: CASSHGREGTYEQYF. The CDR3 nucleotides read TGTGCCAGCAGCCATGGGCGGGAGGGGACCTACGAGCAGTACTTC. The chain combines TRBV5-4 with TRBJ2-7; 9 bases line up with TRBD2. The length of the CDR3 is 15 residues. The ends lost 4 bases at V and 2 bases at J; junction bases unmatched: 7. Germline V gene lookup returns CDR1 SGHNT and CDR2 YYREEE (reference sequence).

The chain couples TRBV11-2 to TRBJ2-5; TRBD2 agrees at 12 bases. The trim removed 4 bases at V and 2 bases at J, leaving 8 bases unmatched. The germline gives CDR1 SGHAT, CDR2 FQNNGV. The CDR3 extends over 17 amino acids. Here the CDR3 reads CASSSRLAGDWQETQYF. Written as DNA, the CDR3 is TGTGCCAGCAGCTCTCGACTAGCGGGAGATTGGCAAGAGACCCAGTACTTC. Supplemented by reference TRBV11-2 and TRBJ2-5, the full variable domain reads EAGVAQSPRYKIIEKRQSVAFWCNPISGHATLYWYQQILGQGPKLLIQFQNNGVVDDSQLPKDRFSAERLKGVDSTLKIQPAKLEDSAVYLCASSSRLAGDWQETQYFGPGTRLLVL.

The rearrangement uses TRBV10-3 and TRBJ1-5; D gene unclear. V lost 7 bases and J lost 3, with 10 bases in between. Germline CDR1 reads ENHRY; CDR2 reads SYGVKD. This CDR3 is built from 13 residues. CDR3 amino acids: CAITTGLNQPQHF. The CDR3 DNA is TGTGCCATCACTACGGGCCTCAATCAGCCCCAGCATTTT.

The rearrangement links TRBV9 to TRBJ1-2; weak D call: TRBD1 (6 bases). The CDR3 sequence is 17 residues long. Germline CDR1 is SGDLS and CDR2 is YYNGEE. Trimming cost V 3 bases and J 2 bases, with 20 bases left between them. This CDR3 is CASSATGRVLINYGYTF. CDR3 sequence (DNA): TGTGCCAGCAGCGCGACAGGCCGGGTATTAATCAACTATGGCTACACCTTC.

For this clone: A read error may account for a junction end that differs from germline. The chain links TRBV10-3 to TRBJ2-6; D unresolved. Germline values: CDR1 ENHRY, CDR2 SYGVKD. This CDR3 spans 13 amino acids. The CDR3: CAISDSGANVLTF. The DNA for the CDR3 is TGTGCCATTAGTGATTCTGGGGCCAACGTCCTGACTTTC.

This chain links TRBV6-1 with TRBJ1-4; D not resolved. This CDR3 has 13 amino acids. The V gene's germline CDR1 is MNHNS and CDR2 SASEGT. The V end lost 10 bases, the J end lost 5 bases, and 14 bases lay between the germline ends. The CDR3 bases are TGTGCCATCAACCGGGCACCGAATGAAAAACTGTTTTTT. Translating it yields CAINRAPNEKLFF.

The rearrangement joins TRBV19 to TRBJ2-1; no reliable D call. Between the trimmed V and J ends, which lost 3 bases and 6 bases, there was a span of 3 bases. CDR3 size: 11 residues. From germline, CDR1 is LNHDA and CDR2 SQIVND (reference sequence). The DNA of the CDR3 is TGTGCCAGTAGTATGCTCAATGAGCAGTTCTTC. Translated, it gives CASSMLNEQFF. Combining the CDR3 with reference TRBV19 and TRBJ2-1 gives the whole variable domain DGGITQSPKYLFRKEGQNVTLSCEQNLNHDAMYWYRQDPGQGLRLIYYSQIVNDFQKGDIAEGYSVSREKKESFPLTVTSAQKNPTAFYLCASSMLNEQFFGPGTRLTVL.

This clone was counted between two and nine times. CDR3: CASSAPDSSGYTF. DNA of the CDR3: TGTGCCAGCAGTGCCCCGGACAGTAGTGGCTACACCTTC. The V call is TRBV25-1, the J call TRBJ1-2, with D perhaps TRBD1 (6 bases). V dropped 4 bases and J dropped 7 bases, with 13 bases sitting between them. CDR3 size: 13 residues. Germline CDR1 and CDR2: MGHDK and SYGVNS.

This clone was counted only a few times. The chain employs TRBV5-1 and TRBJ2-2, with TRBD2 identical over 13 bases. CDR3 length: 16 residues. V gave up 4 bases and J gave up 4 bases; unmatched junction bases: 4. Germline loops: CDR1 SGHRS, CDR2 YFSETQ. The chain's CDR3 is CASSPRLAGGTGELFF. CDR3 sequence (DNA): TGCGCCAGCAGCCCGCGACTAGCGGGAGGCACCGGGGAGCTGTTTTTT.

The V gene is TRBV18, the J gene TRBJ2-7; 12 bases are shared with TRBD2. Per germline, CDR1 KGHSH and CDR2 LQKENI. This CDR3 has 15 amino acids. J was trimmed by 5 bases and V by 3 bases; bases with no gene match: 5. CDR3 in DNA: TGTGCCAGCTCACCCCGACTAGCGGGAGTTAACGAGCAGTACTTC. This gives the protein CASSPRLAGVNEQYF.

The CDR3 DNA reads TGTGCCAGCGGGACGGGACAGGGCCTGTACGAGCAGTACTTC. This translates into CASGTGQGLYEQYF. The genes are TRBV11-2 and TRBJ2-7; 9 positions agree with TRBD1. CDR3 length equals 14 residues. The J segment lost 4 bases and the V segment lost 8 bases, leaving 9 bases of the junction unmatched. Germline V lookup: CDR1 SGHAT, CDR2 FQNNGV.

This chain joins TRBV2 and TRBJ2-2, with unresolved D. Germline CDR1 is SNHLY and CDR2 is FYNNEI. V was cut by 4 bases and J by 7 bases, with 1 base left in between. The CDR3 is 10 residues long. The CDR3 DNA reads TGTGCCAGCAGTGTCGGGGAGCTGTTTTTT. Translation gives CASSVGELFF. Looking up the rest from reference TRBV2 and TRBJ2-2 gives the full variable domain: EPEVTQTPSHQVTQMGQEVILRCVPISNHLYFYWYRQILGQKVEFLVSFYNNEISEKSEIFDDQFSVERPDGSNFTLKIRSTKLEDSAMYFCASSVGELFFGEGSRLTVL.